This passage covers 29 T cell receptor beta chains from one sample sequenced in a study of cytomegalovirus exposure and HLA in healthy donors. Primers for the PCR totalled 60 Vbeta and 13 Jbeta. Using immunoSEQ multiplex PCR, the repertoire was profiled, and TCRdb retains in-frame clones only, with some absent. The sample carries more than 85,000 clones, approximately 72% recorded once. The sequenced sample was PBMCs. These receptors were taken from a man under 40 in good health and CMV-seronegative.

This chain uses TRBV7-3 with TRBJ1-4; possible D gene TRBD1, 5 bases. Trimming pared 2 bases from V and 7 bases from J, leaving 11 bases between. The CDR3 length is 14 residues. From germline, CDR1 is SGHTA and CDR2 FQGTGA. DNA of the CDR3: TGTGCCAGCAGCTTATCGGGCGGGGGTGAAAAACTGTTTTTT. This encodes CASSLSGGGEKLFF.

This clone was counted once. The CDR3 protein is CASSLATSGYEQYF. Written as DNA, the CDR3 is TGTGCCAGCAGCTTAGCGACTAGCGGATACGAGCAGTACTTC. The chain links TRBV7-6 to TRBJ2-7; 9 nucleotides match TRBD2. The CDR3 sequence is 14 residues long. The germline CDR1 and CDR2 sequences are SGHVS and FNYEAQ. Losses at the gene ends were 0 bases for V and 4 bases for J; bases not matched to a gene: 1.

This chain links TRBV6-5 with TRBJ1-2; possible D gene TRBD1, 5 bases. V was trimmed by 7 bases and J by 7 bases, leaving 22 bases between them. The germline gives CDR1 MNHEY, CDR2 SVGAGI. This CDR3 has 15 residues. This CDR3 is CASNSNLRERGGYTF. The CDR3 nucleotides read TGTGCCAGCAATTCTAACCTCAGGGAAAGGGGTGGCTACACCTTC.

The V and J genes are TRBV30 and TRBJ2-1; 11 bases are shared with TRBD2. CDR1 is GTSNPN and CDR2 is SVGIG in the germline V gene (reference sequence). Trimming removed 5 bases from V and 5 bases from J; junction bases left unmatched: 5. This CDR3 has 14 residues. The CDR3 DNA is TGTGCCTGGTCACTAGCGGGGGCCAACAATGAGCAGTTCTTC. Amino acids: CAWSLAGANNEQFF.

The rearrangement links TRBV27 to TRBJ1-1, with D unclear. The CDR3 extends over 13 amino acids. Germline V CDR1 and CDR2: MNHEY, SMNVEV (reference sequence). Trimming stripped 3 bases from V and 3 bases from J, with 8 bases between. CDR3 loop: CASSFGQYTEAFF. Written as DNA, the CDR3 is TGTGCCAGCAGTTTTGGCCAGTACACTGAAGCTTTCTTT.

CDR3 in DNA: TGTGCCACTCGGGGGACCGCGAACACCGGGGAGCTGTTTTTT. Amino acids: CATRGTANTGELFF. The V call is TRBV2, the J call TRBJ2-2, with a weak D call TRBD2 (6 bases). Between the trimmed V and J ends, which lost 10 bases and 0 bases, there was a span of 12 bases. CDR1 is SNHLY, CDR2 FYNNEI, per germline. The CDR3 has 14 amino acids.

This clone has a handful of counts. V is TRBV9 and J is TRBJ1-4; D perhaps matches TRBD1 (6 bases). The CDR3 length is 15 residues. CDR1 is SGDLS, CDR2 YYNGEE, per germline. V was pared by 0 bases and J by 8 bases, with 14 bases between. CDR3 DNA sequence: TGTGCCAGCAGCGTAGGAGGGCAGGGGAGCGAAAAACTGTTTTTT. It encodes CASSVGGQGSEKLFF.

This clone has just a few counts. The genes are TRBV6-5 and TRBJ1-3; 9 bases map to TRBD1. The ends lost 2 bases at V and 8 bases at J; junction bases unmatched: 7. Germline V lookup: CDR1 MNHEY, CDR2 SVGAGI. The CDR3 runs to 15 residues. CDR3 sequence: CASSYTRTGEDTIYF. In DNA form, the CDR3 reads TGTGCCAGCAGTTACACCCGGACAGGGGAGGACACCATATATTTT.

The chain links TRBV14 to TRBJ2-7; a possible D gene is TRBD1 (5 bases). Germline values: CDR1 SGHDN, CDR2 FVKESK. V lost 4 bases and J lost 4, with 8 bases in between. This CDR3 comprises 12 residues. As DNA, the CDR3 is TGTGCCAGCAGCCGTACAGGATACGAGCAGTACTTC. Translation gives CASSRTGYEQYF.

The chain joins TRBV19 to TRBJ1-3, with a possible D match to TRBD1 (5 bases). The length of the CDR3 is 13 residues. The germline V gene has CDR1 LNHDA and CDR2 SQIVND (reference sequence). V dropped 9 bases and J dropped 0 bases, with 9 bases sitting between them. The CDR3 loop is CASLGHSGNTIYF. CDR3 coding DNA: TGTGCCAGCCTGGGGCACTCTGGAAACACCATATATTTT.

This clone came up a few times. V is TRBV7-3 and J is TRBJ2-1; 8 bases fit TRBD2. The CDR3 spans 15 residues. Trimming removed 1 base from V and 7 bases from J; junction bases left unmatched: 6. CDR1 and CDR2 from the germline V gene are SGHTA and FQGTGA. The CDR3 DNA sequence: TGTGCCAGCAGCTTAAACGGGAGGGTCCATAATGAGCAGTTCTTC. Translated, it gives CASSLNGRVHNEQFF.

V is TRBV7-9 and J is TRBJ1-1, with 8 bases identical to TRBD1. Germline V lookup: CDR1 SEHNR, CDR2 FQNEAQ (reference sequence). The V and J ends lost 1 base and 12 bases, in that order; junction bases with no gene match: 7. This CDR3 spans 13 amino acids. The CDR3 DNA is TGTGCCAGCAGCTTAGACAGGGGGAGTCGGACTTTCTTT. Amino acids: CASSLDRGSRTFF. The full variable domain, with the rest looked up from reference TRBV7-9 and TRBJ1-1, is DTGVSQNPRHKITKRGQNVTFRCDPISEHNRLYWYRQTLGQGPEFLTYFQNEAQLEKSRLLSDRFSAERPKGSFSTLEIQRTEQGDSAMYLCASSLDRGSRTFFGQGTRLTVV.

The V call is TRBV19, the J call TRBJ1-1, with TRBD1 matching over 7 bases. Germline values: CDR1 LNHDA, CDR2 SQIVND (reference sequence). CDR3 length equals 11 residues. V lost 5 bases and J lost 8; bases outside the gene matches: 2. DNA of the CDR3: TGTGCCAGTAGTTCGACAGGGGAAGCTTTCTTT. It codes for CASSSTGEAFF.

This clone appeared a few times. This chain links TRBV29-1 with TRBJ2-5; D gene ambiguous. Trimming stripped 4 bases from V and 5 bases from J, with 5 bases between. This CDR3 spans 10 amino acids. Germline lookup yields CDR1 SQVTM and CDR2 ANQGSEA. CDR3 residues: CSVVEETQYF. In nucleotides, the CDR3 is TGCAGCGTTGTTGAGGAGACCCAGTACTTC.

This clone was counted only a few times. The chain recombines TRBV7-9 with TRBJ2-5; D may be TRBD1 (7 bases). Deletions cut 4 bases from V and 0 bases from J, with 12 bases between. This CDR3 contains 15 residues. Germline lookup yields CDR1 SEHNR and CDR2 FQNEAQ (reference sequence). The CDR3 reads CASSSRGTDQETQYF. For the CDR3, the DNA is TGTGCCAGCAGCTCCCGCGGGACAGACCAAGAGACCCAGTACTTC.

The genes are TRBV4-1 and TRBJ2-2; D not certain. Trimming took 6 bases from V and 2 from J, leaving 16 bases between them. This CDR3 has 16 residues. CDR1 is MGHRA and CDR2 is YSYEKL in the germline V gene. The CDR3 spells CASRLTLGFNTGELFF. In DNA form, the CDR3 reads TGCGCCAGCAGGCTGACCCTAGGTTTTAACACCGGGGAGCTGTTTTTT.

This chain uses TRBV10-3 with TRBJ2-7; D possibly corresponds to TRBD2 (5 bases). The CDR3 extends over 17 amino acids. V was trimmed by 2 bases and J by 1 base, leaving 18 bases between them. The V gene's germline CDR1 is ENHRY and CDR2 SYGVKD. CDR3 protein: CAISEGGFGLTSYEQYF. Here the CDR3 DNA reads TGTGCCATCAGTGAGGGAGGATTCGGGCTGACTTCCTACGAGCAGTACTTC.

V usage is TRBV6-4 and J usage is TRBJ2-1; 8 bases map to TRBD1. CDR1 and CDR2 from the germline V gene are MRHNA and SNTAGT. Trimming removed 0 bases from V and 13 bases from J; junction bases left unmatched: 5. The CDR3 spans 13 residues. DNA for the CDR3: TGTGCCAGCAGTGACTCGAGACAGGGGTTACAGTTCTTC. This gives the protein CASSDSRQGLQFF.

This clone was observed a single time. This chain joins TRBV7-2 and TRBJ1-2; 9 nucleotides agree with TRBD1. Germline V lookup: CDR1 SGHTA, CDR2 FQGNSA. The V and J ends lost 1 base and 4 bases, in that order; junction bases with no gene match: 10. CDR3 size: 17 residues. CDR3 coding DNA: TGTGCCAGCAGCTTAGAGGGGGACAGGGCTTTAGGCTATGGCTACACCTTC. This codes for CASSLEGDRALGYGYTF.

This clone has a single count. The gene calls are TRBV4-3 and TRBJ2-7, with D perhaps TRBD2 (5 bases). Looked up from germline, CDR1 is LGHNA and CDR2 is YSLEER. There are 14 residues in the CDR3. V was trimmed by 0 bases and J by 3 bases, leaving 9 bases between them. The CDR3 here is CASSQDTGSYEQYF. The CDR3 DNA reads TGCGCCAGCAGCCAAGATACGGGGAGCTACGAGCAGTACTTC.

The chain joins TRBV27 to TRBJ1-1, with D unclear. Germline values: CDR1 MNHEY, CDR2 SMNVEV (reference sequence). The CDR3 runs 14 residues. V lost 0 bases and J lost 0, with 5 bases in between. CDR3 bases: TGTGCCAGCAGTTTATCGAGGATGAACACTGAAGCTTTCTTT. Translation: CASSLSRMNTEAFF.

The rearrangement uses TRBV29-1 and TRBJ1-4, with 7 bases lining up with TRBD1. Germline trimming cut 4 bases from V and 4 bases from J; bases unmatched to any gene: 9. The CDR3 has 15 residues. From germline, CDR1 is SQVTM and CDR2 ANQGSEA. The CDR3 region is CSVAEGAFGNEKLFF. In DNA, the CDR3 is TGCAGCGTTGCCGAGGGGGCGTTCGGTAATGAAAAACTGTTTTTT.

V and J are TRBV5-5 and TRBJ2-2; D is uncertain. Trimming took 6 bases from V and 4 from J, leaving 13 bases between them. Germline V CDR1 and CDR2: SGHKS, YYEKEE (reference sequence). CDR3 length: 14 residues. The CDR3 nucleotides read TGTGCCAGCACCCCCGTTCTAGGCACCGGGGAGCTGTTTTTT. Its protein is CASTPVLGTGELFF.

The chain employs TRBV5-4 and TRBJ2-5, with TRBD2 as a possible D gene (6 bases). Deletions cut 1 base from V and 5 bases from J, with 12 bases between. CDR1 and CDR2 from the germline V gene are SGHNT and YYREEE (reference sequence). The CDR3 consists of 14 residues. CDR3 nucleotides: TGTGCCAGCAGCTTGATTAGCGGAAGGGAGACCCAGTACTTC. Protein product: CASSLISGRETQYF.

This clone was seen a few times. CDR3 bases: TGTGCCAGCAGAGTAGAGGATGAGCAGTTCTTC. Protein product: CASRVEDEQFF. The chain combines TRBV2 with TRBJ2-1, with no clear D. CDR1 is SNHLY, CDR2 FYNNEI, per germline. Between the trimmed V and J ends, which lost 6 bases and 8 bases, there was a span of 8 bases. The CDR3 runs 11 residues. The complete variable domain, with remaining parts taken from reference TRBV2 and TRBJ2-1, reads EPEVTQTPSHQVTQMGQEVILRCVPISNHLYFYWYRQILGQKVEFLVSFYNNEISEKSEIFDDQFSVERPDGSNFTLKIRSTKLEDSAMYFCASRVEDEQFFGPGTRLTVL.

This clone was counted only a few times. This chain joins TRBV4-2 and TRBJ2-1, with no clear D. The length of the CDR3 is 15 residues. The ends were cut back, 0 bases at V and 5 bases at J, with 11 bases in the middle. In germline, CDR1 is LGHNA, CDR2 YNFKEQ. CDR3 DNA sequence: TGTGCCAGCAGCCAAGATGTAAGCGTCCACAATGAGCAGTTCTTC. It codes for CASSQDVSVHNEQFF.

This clone appeared a few times. The chain uses TRBV7-8 and TRBJ1-5; tentative D call: TRBD1 (5 bases). The CDR3 loop spans 15 amino acids. Germline CDR1 is SGHVS and CDR2 is FQNEAQ. With 1 base removed from V and 0 bases from J, the gap between germline ends came to 7 bases. The CDR3 protein is CASSLGTLSNQPQHF. The CDR3 DNA reads TGTGCCAGCAGCTTAGGGACACTTAGCAATCAGCCCCAGCATTTT.

The chain joins TRBV5-1 to TRBJ1-1, with TRBD1 matching over 7 bases. The V gene's germline CDR1 is SGHRS and CDR2 YFSETQ. V dropped 4 bases and J dropped 1; count of bases not matched to a gene: 7. The CDR3 extends over 15 amino acids. Here the CDR3 DNA reads TGCGCCAGCAGCCCTAGGCAGGGGGAGAACACTGAAGCTTTCTTT. Protein: CASSPRQGENTEAFF.

This chain connects TRBV6-1 to TRBJ2-5, with D possibly being TRBD2 (7 bases). The V end lost 3 bases, the J end lost 5 bases, and 16 bases lay between the germline ends. Germline lookup yields CDR1 MNHNS and CDR2 SASEGT. This CDR3 has 15 residues. DNA for the CDR3: TGTGCCAGCAGTGACCCGGGGGGCATCAGGGAGACCCAGTACTTC. Residues: CASSDPGGIRETQYF.